What follows are 16 T cell receptor beta chains derived from one specimen sequenced in a study of OX40 agonist ivuxolimab in advanced cancers. Assay: immunoSEQ multiplex PCR; the TCRdb copy retains only in-frame clones and omits some. The data hold about 50,000 clones, with roughly 87% observed a single time. Sequenced material: CD4+ or CD8+ T cells sorted from blood, taken in a trial of the OX40 agonist ivuxolimab. The receptors were gathered from an adult with an advanced solid tumor such as melanoma, head and neck, liver or kidney cancer.

The rearrangement joins TRBV2 to TRBJ2-3; the D gene could be TRBD1 or TRBD2 (7 bases each). The germline gives CDR1 SNHLY, CDR2 FYNNEI. This CDR3 has 19 amino acids. Trimming cost V 0 bases and J 1 base, with 20 bases left between them. The CDR3 spells CASSEAPGGGADRTDTQYF. In DNA form, the CDR3 reads TGTGCCAGCAGTGAAGCGCCAGGGGGGGGAGCGGATCGCACAGATACGCAGTATTTT.

CDR3 in DNA: TGCGCCAGCAGCGGGTCGGGGCCCTCGGTTGAGCAGTTCTTC. It translates to CASSGSGPSVEQFF. The gene calls are TRBV5-1 and TRBJ2-1; either TRBD1 or TRBD2 may supply D (5 bases each). Trimming removed 4 bases from V and 9 bases from J, with 17 bases in between. The germline CDR1 and CDR2 sequences are SGHRS and YFSETQ. The CDR3 loop spans 14 amino acids. Looking up the rest from reference TRBV5-1 and TRBJ2-1 gives the full variable domain: KAGVTQTPRYLIKTRGQQVTLSCSPISGHRSVSWYQQTPGQGLQFLFEYFSETQRNKGNFPGRFSGRQFSNSRSEMNVSTLELGDSALYLCASSGSGPSVEQFFGPGTRLTVL.

This clone was picked up one time. This rearrangement joins TRBV27 to TRBJ2-7; 10 bases align to TRBD2. Germline V gene sequence: CDR1 MNHEY, CDR2 SMNVEV (reference sequence). The CDR3 totals 14 residues. V trimming: 1 base; J trimming: 4 bases; junction bases outside the gene matches: 1. The CDR3 DNA follows: TGTGCCAGCAGTTTATTTAGCGGGAGGTACGAGCAGTACTTC. Translated: CASSLFSGRYEQYF.

This clone was seen once. In this CDR3 the conserved last residue, phenylalanine or tryptophan, is missing, so a read error is likely. Because the CDR3's place on the DNA is in doubt, the DNA is left out and the CDR3 is given as listed by TCRdb. V usage is TRBV6-4 and J usage is TRBJ1-1. The germline CDR1 and CDR2 sequences are MRHNA and SNTAGT. Termini included, the CDR3 measures 10 amino acids. This chain's CDR3 is CASSDSRQSD.

Only one count was recorded for this clone. The rearrangement joins TRBV2 to TRBJ2-1; D unclear. Trimming pared 4 bases from V and 2 bases from J, leaving 12 bases between. The CDR3 loop spans 15 amino acids. CDR1 and CDR2 (germline): SNHLY, FYNNEI. The CDR3 reads CASSVSRTPYNEQFF. The CDR3 DNA reads TGTGCCAGCAGTGTCTCCCGGACCCCCTACAATGAGCAGTTCTTC. Using reference TRBV2 and TRBJ2-1 for the parts outside the CDR3, the full variable domain is EPEVTQTPSHQVTQMGQEVILRCVPISNHLYFYWYRQILGQKVEFLVSFYNNEISEKSEIFDDQFSVERPDGSNFTLKIRSTKLEDSAMYFCASSVSRTPYNEQFFGPGTRLTVL.

The genes are TRBV7-6 and TRBJ2-1, with D perhaps given as TRBD1 or TRBD2 (5 bases each). Per germline, CDR1 SGHVS and CDR2 FNYEAQ. The V gene lost 5 bases and the J gene lost 8 bases, with 13 bases spanning the gap. The CDR3 contains 13 residues. This CDR3 is CASSPEGQDEQFF. In nucleotides, the CDR3 is TGTGCCAGCAGCCCCGAGGGGCAGGATGAGCAGTTCTTC. Drawing the rest from reference TRBV7-6 and TRBJ2-1, the complete variable domain is GAGVSQSPRYKVTKRGQDVALRCDPISGHVSLYWYRQALGQGPEFLTYFNYEAQQDKSGLPNDRFSAERPEGSISTLTIQRTEQRDSAMYRCASSPEGQDEQFFGPGTRLTVL.

CDR3 sequence: CSVEHNYGYTF. The CDR3 DNA reads TGCAGCGTTGAGCATAACTATGGCTACACCTTC. The chain uses TRBV29-1 and TRBJ1-2; D ambiguous. The germline V gene has CDR1 SQVTM and CDR2 ANQGSEA. The V and J ends lost 3 bases and 1 base respectively, with 3 bases between them. There are 11 residues in the CDR3.

This rearrangement joins TRBV6-4 to TRBJ1-1; 9 nucleotides match TRBD1. CDR1 is MRHNA, CDR2 SNTAGT, per germline. This CDR3 is 12 amino acids long. V shed 5 bases and J 8 bases; nucleotides not matched to a gene: 3. CDR3 sequence reads: CASSFGQGEAFF. The CDR3 nucleotides are TGTGCCAGCAGTTTCGGACAGGGGGAAGCTTTCTTT.

The rearrangement uses TRBV19 and TRBJ1-2; D is ambiguous. Trimming took off 5 bases at V and 6 bases at J, with 19 bases between the two ends. Germline CDR1 LNHDA, CDR2 SQIVND (reference sequence). This CDR3 region has 15 residues. Here the CDR3 reads CASSVPRETLDGYTF. The CDR3 DNA follows: TGTGCCAGTAGTGTTCCCCGTGAGACGCTCGATGGCTACACCTTC.

The genes are TRBV15 and TRBJ2-5; TRBD1 aligns across 8 bases. The CDR3 runs to 16 residues. The V segment lost 5 bases and the J segment 0 bases; nucleotides outside the gene matches: 8. Germline CDR1 and CDR2: LNHNV and YYDKDF (reference sequence). DNA of the CDR3: TGTGCCACCAGCCCCCGGAGGACAGGGAACCAAGAGACCCAGTACTTC. Protein: CATSPRRTGNQETQYF.

This chain uses TRBV27 with TRBJ2-7; TRBD1 aligns across 8 bases. CDR1 MNHEY and CDR2 SMNVEV come from the germline V gene (reference sequence). The CDR3 covers 15 residues. V was pared by 6 bases and J by 3 bases, with 10 bases of the junction left unmatched. Written as DNA, the CDR3 is TGTGCCAGCAGCCATCTTCCGGGACAGGACTACGAGCAGTACGTC. It yields the protein CASSHLPGQDYEQYV.

The genes are TRBV27 and TRBJ2-1, with D perhaps TRBD2 (6 bases). CDR3 length equals 13 residues. Germline V lookup: CDR1 MNHEY, CDR2 SMNVEV (reference sequence). V was pared by 10 bases and J by 8 bases, with 18 bases between. The CDR3 protein is CATNSGALDEQFF. The CDR3 bases are TGTGCCACAAATAGCGGAGCCCTGGATGAGCAGTTCTTC.

The chain combines TRBV7-9 with TRBJ2-5, with 11 bases matching TRBD2. Germline V gene data show CDR1 as SEHNR and CDR2 as FQNEAQ (reference sequence). Trimming at V came to 6 bases and at J to 5 bases, leaving 8 bases not matched to a gene. This CDR3 comprises 15 residues. CDR3 bases: TGTGCCAGCAGTTTACTAGCGGGGGAGTGGGAGACCCAGTACTTC. Translation gives CASSLLAGEWETQYF.

Details on this clone: The sample holds other DNA sequences that translate to the same CDR3. The V call is TRBV18, the J call TRBJ1-2; D unclear. The V and J ends lost 7 bases and 8 bases respectively, with 17 bases between them. Germline-derived CDR1 and CDR2 are KGHSH and LQKENI. The CDR3 totals 13 residues. In DNA, the CDR3 is TGTGCCAGCTGGTCCGGGTCTCTAGGGGGCTACACCTTC. This encodes CASWSGSLGGYTF.

This chain joins TRBV10-1 and TRBJ1-1; unclear D gene. The CDR3 totals 13 residues. Trimming left V 7 bases short and J 0 bases short, with 9 bases between. Germline V gives CDR1 WNHNN, CDR2 SYGVQD (reference sequence). The CDR3 nucleotides are TGCGCCAGCACTCAGTTCATGAACACTGAAGCTTTCTTT. Translation gives CASTQFMNTEAFF.

The V and J genes are TRBV6-5 and TRBJ2-3; 7 bases fit TRBD2. The CDR3 is 16 residues long. Per germline, CDR1 MNHEY and CDR2 SVGAGI. The junction had 7 bases not matched to a gene; V was cut back by 2 bases and J by 2 bases. The CDR3 nucleotides read TGTGCCAGCAGTTACGGTTCGGGGGGAGTCACAGATACGCAGTATTTT. As protein: CASSYGSGGVTDTQYF.